This note documents a single T cell receptor beta chain sequence. Its antigen is not identified. The data derive from a study of T cells in Graves' hyperthyroidism and ophthalmopathy. Overall study findings and caveats: The model foresaw ophthalmopathy a median about 6.1 months prior to onset. Separation of ophthalmopathy from stable hyperthyroidism was achieved by a 13 V-J model.

What was amplified from RNA transcripts were TCR beta CDR3 regions. HTBI primers drove first-round RT-PCR of the TCR CDR3. TCRdb reanalysed the multiplex PCR reads using MiXCR and keeps one entry per CDR3 protein. The data hold around 300,000 distinct CDR3 sequences, with approximately 15% observed a single time. With a duration under 2 months, the hyperthyroidism was newly diagnosed in patients aged 18 to 65. This CDR3 has 16 residues. Germline V gene sequence: CDR1 SGHVS, CDR2 FQNEAQ. V dropped 1 base and J dropped 0 bases, with 10 bases sitting between them. The source is a woman aged 25 to 39 with Graves' hyperthyroidism. The sequenced material came from blood. The V call is TRBV7-8, the J call TRBJ2-1, with D unresolved. CDR3 amino acids: CASSLVSLSSYNEQFF. DNA for the CDR3: TGTGCCAGCAGCTTAGTTAGCCTTAGCTCCTACAATGAGCAGTTCTTC.